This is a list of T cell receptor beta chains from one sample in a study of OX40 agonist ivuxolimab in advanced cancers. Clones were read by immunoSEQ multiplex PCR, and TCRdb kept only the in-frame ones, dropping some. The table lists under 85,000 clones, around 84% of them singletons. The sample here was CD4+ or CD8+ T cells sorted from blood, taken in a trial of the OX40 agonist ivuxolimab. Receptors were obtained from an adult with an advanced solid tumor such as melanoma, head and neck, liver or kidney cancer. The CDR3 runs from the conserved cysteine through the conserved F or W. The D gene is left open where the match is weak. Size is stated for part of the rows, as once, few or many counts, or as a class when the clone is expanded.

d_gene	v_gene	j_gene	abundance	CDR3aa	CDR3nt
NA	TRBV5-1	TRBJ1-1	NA	CASSLVAGINTEAFF	TGCGCCAGCAGCTTGGTTGCGGGGATTAACACTGAAGCTTTCTTT
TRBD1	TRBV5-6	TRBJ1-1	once	CASSPGTGLPHTEAFF	TGTGCCAGCAGCCCCGGGACAGGCCTACCCCACACTGAAGCTTTCTTT
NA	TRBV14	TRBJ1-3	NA	CASSHRTINSGNTIYF	TGTGCCAGCAGCCATAGGACAATCAACTCTGGAAACACCATATATTTT
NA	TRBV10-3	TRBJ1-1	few	CAIRPSGQNTEAFF	TGTGCCATCAGGCCCTCGGGTCAGAACACTGAAGCTTTCTTT
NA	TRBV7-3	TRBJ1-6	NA	CASSHQGAPLHF	TGTGCCAGCAGCCACCAGGGTGCACCCCTCCACTTT
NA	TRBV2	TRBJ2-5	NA	CASSRPRVRETQYF	TGTGCCAGCAGTCGTCCCAGGGTTCGGGAGACCCAGTACTTC
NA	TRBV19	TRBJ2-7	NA	CASTLAGGQSYEQYF	TGTGCCAGTACCCTTGCCGGCGGGCAGTCCTACGAGCAGTACTTC
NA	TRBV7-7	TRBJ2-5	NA	CASSLGPLGETQYF	TGTGCTAGCAGCCTGGGTCCTTTGGGGGAGACCCAGTACTTC
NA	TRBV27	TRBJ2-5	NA	CASMGGTETQYF	TGTGCCAGCATGGGCGGGACGGAGACCCAGTACTTC
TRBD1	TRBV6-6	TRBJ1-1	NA	CASRDRGDTEAFF	TGTGCCAGCAGAGACAGGGGGGACACTGAAGCTTTCTTT
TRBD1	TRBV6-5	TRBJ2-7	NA	CASRRETGGIYEQYF	TGTGCCAGCAGACGAGAGACAGGGGGCATCTACGAGCAGTACTTC
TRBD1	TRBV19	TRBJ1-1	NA	CASSRTGQPNTEAFF	TGTGCCAGTAGTCGAACGGGACAGCCGAACACTGAAGCTTTCTTT
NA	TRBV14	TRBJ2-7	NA	CASSQEGAGSYEQYF	TGTGCCAGCAGCCAAGAGGGAGCCGGCTCCTACGAGCAGTACTTC
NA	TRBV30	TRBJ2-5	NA	CACQPGPPAGTQYF	TGTGCCTGTCAGCCGGGACCTCCGGCGGGGACCCAGTACTTC
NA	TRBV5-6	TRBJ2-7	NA	CASSLYHYEQYF	TGTGCCAGCAGCTTGTACCACTACGAGCAGTACTTC
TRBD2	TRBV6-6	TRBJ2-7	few	CASGTPSREGGEQYF	TGTGCCAGCGGTACCCCATCTCGGGAGGGCGGGGAGCAGTACTTC
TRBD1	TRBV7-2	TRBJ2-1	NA	CASSLVRGRRNEQFF	TGTGCCAGCAGCTTAGTCAGGGGGCGAAGGAATGAGCAGTTCTTC
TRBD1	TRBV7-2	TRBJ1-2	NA	CASSEVGQVFYGYTF	TGTGCCAGCAGCGAGGTGGGACAGGTTTTCTATGGCTACACCTTC
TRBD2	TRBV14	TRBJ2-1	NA	CASSLLTSGIRNEQFF	TGTGCCAGCAGCCTCTTGACTAGCGGGATTAGGAATGAGCAGTTCTTC
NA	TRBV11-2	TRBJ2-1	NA	CASSFRAASYNEQFF	TGTGCCAGCAGCTTTCGGGCGGCCTCCTACAATGAGCAGTTCTTC
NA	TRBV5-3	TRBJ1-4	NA	CARSSISGTANEKLFF	TGTGCCAGAAGCTCAATCTCCGGGACGGCGAATGAAAAACTGTTTTTT
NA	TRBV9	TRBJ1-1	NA	CASSVDSQANTEAFF	TGTGCCAGCAGCGTAGATTCACAGGCGAACACTGAAGCTTTCTTT
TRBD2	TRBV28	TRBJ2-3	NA	CASSFSGLAGGPASDTQYF	TGTGCCAGCAGTTTTTCTGGACTAGCGGGAGGGCCGGCGTCAGATACGCAGTATTTT
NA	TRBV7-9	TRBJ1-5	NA	CASSFGDQPQHF	TGTGCCAGCAGCTTCGGGGACCAGCCCCAGCATTTT
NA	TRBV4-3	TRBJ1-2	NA	CASSQGGPVGGYTF	TGCGCCAGCAGCCAAGGGGGACCTGTCGGTGGCTACACCTTC
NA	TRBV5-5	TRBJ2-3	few	CASSSSIRPTDTQYF	TGTGCCAGCAGCTCCTCTATTCGTCCGACAGATACGCAGTATTTT
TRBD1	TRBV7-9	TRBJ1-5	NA	CASSLGGTGLSNQPQHF	TGTGCCAGCAGCTTGGGTGGGACAGGGCTGAGCAATCAGCCCCAGCATTTT
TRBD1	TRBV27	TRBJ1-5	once	CATRLGTANNQPQHF	TGTGCCACCCGGTTGGGGACAGCAAACAATCAGCCCCAGCATTTT
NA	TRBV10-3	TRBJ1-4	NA	CATWTLGSEKLFF	TGTGCCACTTGGACCCTGGGCAGTGAAAAACTGTTTTTT
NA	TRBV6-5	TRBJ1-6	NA	CASSYLHMSYNSPLHF	TGTGCCAGCAGTTACTTACACATGTCCTATAATTCACCCCTCCACTTT
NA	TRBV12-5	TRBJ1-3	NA	CASGLGNSGNTIYF	TGTGCTAGTGGTTTAGGAAATTCTGGAAACACCATATATTTT
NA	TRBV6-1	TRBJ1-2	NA	CASRETTLWGYTF	TGTGCCAGCAGGGAGACCACTCTATGGGGCTACACCTTC
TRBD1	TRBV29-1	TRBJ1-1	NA	CSVWKGQGVNTEAFF	TGCAGCGTCTGGAAGGGACAGGGAGTGAACACTGAAGCTTTCTTT
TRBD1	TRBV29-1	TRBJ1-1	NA	CSVPRQGGTEAFF	TGCAGCGTCCCAAGACAGGGGGGGACTGAAGCTTTCTTT
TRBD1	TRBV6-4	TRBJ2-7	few	CASSAPTGVTSYEQYF	TGTGCCAGCAGTGCCCCTACAGGGGTCACCTCCTACGAGCAGTACTTC
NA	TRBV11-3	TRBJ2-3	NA	CASSNGDTQYF	TGTGCCAGCAGCAACGGAGATACGCAGTATTTT